The 14 T cell receptor beta chains given below trace back to one sample, sequenced in a study of cytomegalovirus exposure and HLA in healthy donors. PCR employed 60 Vbeta and 13 Jbeta primers. Assay: immunoSEQ multiplex PCR; the TCRdb copy retains only in-frame clones and omits some. The data hold 140,000 or so clones, with roughly 9.4% observed a single time. Sequencing used PBMCs. All receptors come from a male donor in good health and CMV-seronegative.

This clone came up a few times. This rearrangement joins TRBV4-3 to TRBJ2-5; D remains ambiguous. This CDR3 comprises 13 residues. Germline-derived CDR1 and CDR2 are LGHNA and YSLEER. V lost 3 bases and J 2 bases, leaving 7 bases between the germline ends. The chain's CDR3 is CASSQGPQETQYF. The CDR3 bases are TGCGCCAGCAGCCAGGGCCCGCAAGAGACCCAGTACTTC.

CDR3 sequence: CASSLLPGAEKLFF. CDR3 nucleotides: TGCGCCAGCAGCTTACTGCCAGGGGCTGAAAAACTGTTTTTT. The chain combines TRBV5-1 with TRBJ1-4; perhaps TRBD1 as D (6 bases). The V gene lost 2 bases and the J gene lost 7 bases, with 12 bases spanning the gap. The CDR3 is made up of 14 amino acids. Germline V CDR1 and CDR2: SGHRS, YFSETQ.

The chain is built from TRBV5-4 and TRBJ1-6; D perhaps matches TRBD1 (5 bases). Germline V gives CDR1 SGHNT, CDR2 YYREEE (reference sequence). The CDR3 runs to 15 residues. V was shortened by 4 bases and J by 9 bases, with 17 bases between the two germline ends. The CDR3 DNA sequence: TGTGCCAGCAGCCTGTGGGCCTCGGGGGGTTCACCCCTCCACTTT. Residues: CASSLWASGGSPLHF. The entire variable domain, with the rest obtained from reference TRBV5-4 and TRBJ1-6, is as follows: ETGVTQSPTHLIKTRGQQVTLRCSSQSGHNTVSWYQQALGQGPQFIFQYYREEENGRGNFPPRFSGLQFPNYSSELNVNALELDDSALYLCASSLWASGGSPLHFGNGTRLTVT.

This clone was observed a handful of times. The rearrangement joins TRBV6-5 to TRBJ1-3; 8 nucleotides align to TRBD1. Unmatched junction bases numbered 3, after V lost 0 bases and J lost 2 bases. Germline values: CDR1 MNHEY, CDR2 SVGAGI. This CDR3 is built from 16 residues. The CDR3 DNA reads as TGTGCCAGCAGTTACTCTCAGGGGGCCCCTGGAAACACCATATATTTT. Translation gives CASSYSQGAPGNTIYF.

This rearrangement joins TRBV4-3 to TRBJ1-4; 9 positions match TRBD1. J gave up 5 bases and V 2 bases, and 9 bases lay outside the gene matches. The germline V gene encodes CDR1 LGHNA and CDR2 YSLEER. The CDR3 has 17 residues. This CDR3 reads CASSQPARQGGNEKLFF. The CDR3 DNA reads TGCGCCAGCAGCCAACCCGCCAGACAGGGGGGAAATGAAAAACTGTTTTTT.

Only one count was recorded for this clone. The gene calls are TRBV9 and TRBJ2-7, with 7 bases identical to TRBD1. This CDR3 is built from 14 residues. The trim removed 6 bases at V and 3 bases at J, leaving 9 bases unmatched. Germline-derived CDR1 and CDR2 are SGDLS and YYNGEE. CDR3 sequence reads: CASTRTRDSYEQYF. CDR3 in DNA: TGTGCCAGCACCCGAACCCGGGACAGCTACGAGCAGTACTTC.

A few counts support this clone. The V and J genes are TRBV6-6 and TRBJ2-2; 10 bases match TRBD1. V was pared by 5 bases and J by 7 bases, with 10 bases of the junction left unmatched. This CDR3 comprises 16 residues. Germline V lookup: CDR1 MNHNY, CDR2 SVGAGI (reference sequence). CDR3 sequence reads: CASSGTGTGAGGELFF. The CDR3 nucleotides read TGTGCCAGCAGTGGCACCGGGACAGGGGCCGGCGGGGAGCTGTTTTTT.

The CDR3: CAADEVRQPQHF. The CDR3 DNA reads TGTGCCGCCGATGAGGTTCGCCAGCCCCAGCATTTT. This rearrangement joins TRBV28 to TRBJ1-5; D is uncertain. The CDR3 spans 12 residues. CDR1 and CDR2 (germline): MDHEN, SYDVKM. Between the trimmed V and J ends, which lost 11 bases and 7 bases, there was a span of 15 bases.

The chain carries TRBV2 and TRBJ1-3; 10 positions match TRBD1. The CDR3 runs to 14 residues. J was trimmed by 3 bases and V by 6 bases; bases with no gene match: 2. Germline assignment: CDR1 SNHLY and CDR2 FYNNEI. CDR3 DNA: TGTGCCAGCAGCGGACAGGGGGGTGGAAACACCATATATTTT. This encodes CASSGQGGGNTIYF.

The chain recombines TRBV11-2 with TRBJ1-2; D call uncertain. This CDR3 is 12 amino acids long. Trimming removed 5 bases at V and 3 bases at J, with 7 bases between. Germline V gene sequence: CDR1 SGHAT, CDR2 FQNNGV. The chain's CDR3 is CASSDNDYGYTF. The CDR3 DNA sequence: TGTGCCAGCAGCGACAACGACTATGGCTACACCTTC.

As DNA, the CDR3 is TGTGCCAGCAGTCTGACAGGGGGAAGTGAAAAACTGTTTTTT. Amino acid sequence: CASSLTGGSEKLFF. V is TRBV27 and J is TRBJ1-4; TRBD1 aligns across 9 bases. Per germline, CDR1 MNHEY and CDR2 SMNVEV (reference sequence). The V gene end was trimmed by 5 bases and the J gene end by 7 bases; junction bases not matched to a gene: 5. The CDR3 totals 14 residues.

V usage is TRBV6-6 and J usage is TRBJ1-2; no definite D call. The CDR3 covers 12 residues. The V end was cut by 6 bases, the J end by 4 bases, with 9 bases between. Looked up from germline, CDR1 is MNHNY and CDR2 is SVGAGI (reference sequence). This chain's CDR3 is CASRGRFYGYTF. Here the CDR3 DNA reads TGTGCCAGCAGGGGCCGCTTCTATGGCTACACCTTC.

The table lists this clone with a few counts. The chain is built from TRBV7-7 and TRBJ2-7; D is perhaps TRBD1 (7 bases). Germline V gene sequence: CDR1 SSHAT, CDR2 FNYEAQ (reference sequence). V was trimmed by 8 bases and J by 2 bases, leaving 16 bases between them. The CDR3 extends over 14 amino acids. CDR3: CASALGRGAYEQYF. The CDR3 DNA reads TGTGCCAGCGCGTTGGGCAGGGGGGCCTACGAGCAGTACTTC.

This clone was seen only a few times. The DNA of the CDR3 is TGTGCCAGCAGAAGGACTAGGTGGACCGGGGAGCTGTTTTTT. Translating it yields CASRRTRWTGELFF. The chain uses TRBV28 and TRBJ2-2; TRBD2 matches at 7 bases. CDR3 length: 14 residues. Germline trimming cut 6 bases from V and 5 bases from J; bases unmatched to any gene: 6. Germline V gene lookup returns CDR1 MDHEN and CDR2 SYDVKM.